This T cell receptor (beta chain) was sequenced for a study of T cells in Graves' hyperthyroidism and ophthalmopathy. For the study at large: Peripheral blood draws took place at initial diagnosis, ahead of any treatment.

Researchers took RNA transcripts and amplified the TCR beta CDR3 regions from them. HTBI primers drove first-round RT-PCR of the TCR CDR3. TCRdb passed the multiplex PCR reads through MiXCR, listing each CDR3 protein once. The sample holds under 350,000 distinct CDR3 sequences, roughly an eighth seen once. Study findings and constraints: In the analysis, a 13 V-J model separated ophthalmopathy from stable hyperthyroidism.

Reasons for excluding patients were uncontrolled infection, other autoimmune disease, pregnancy or lactation. Fresh peripheral blood, about 9.6 ml, yielded the PBMCs. Only a few counts were recorded for this clonotype. Its antigen remains unknown. The sequence came from a woman between 40 and 55 years old with Graves' hyperthyroidism. The sequenced sample consisted of blood.

The CDR3 sequence is CASSFLPTAGNTIYF. The CDR3, as DNA: TGTGCCAGCAGTTTTCTCCCGACAGCTGGAAACACCATATATTTT. This chain uses TRBV27 with TRBJ1-3; D is possibly TRBD1 (5 bases). This CDR3 is built from 15 residues. V was clipped by 3 bases and J by 2 bases, with 11 bases between them. Per the germline V gene, CDR1 is MNHEY and CDR2 is SMNVEV (reference sequence).